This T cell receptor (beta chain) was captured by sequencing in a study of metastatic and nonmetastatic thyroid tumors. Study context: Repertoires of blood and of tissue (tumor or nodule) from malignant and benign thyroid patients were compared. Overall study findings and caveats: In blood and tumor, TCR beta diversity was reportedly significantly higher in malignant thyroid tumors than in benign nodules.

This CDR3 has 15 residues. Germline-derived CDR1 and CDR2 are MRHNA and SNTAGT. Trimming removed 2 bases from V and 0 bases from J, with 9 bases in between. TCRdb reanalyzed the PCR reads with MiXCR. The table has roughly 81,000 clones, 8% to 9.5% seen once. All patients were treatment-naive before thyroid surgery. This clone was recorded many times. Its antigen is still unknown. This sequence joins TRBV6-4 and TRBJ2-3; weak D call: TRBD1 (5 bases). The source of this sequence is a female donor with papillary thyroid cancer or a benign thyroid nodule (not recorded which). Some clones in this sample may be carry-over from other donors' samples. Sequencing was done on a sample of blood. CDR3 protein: CASSDGAGSTDTQYF. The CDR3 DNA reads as TGTGCCAGCAGTGACGGCGCAGGGAGCACAGATACGCAGTATTTT.